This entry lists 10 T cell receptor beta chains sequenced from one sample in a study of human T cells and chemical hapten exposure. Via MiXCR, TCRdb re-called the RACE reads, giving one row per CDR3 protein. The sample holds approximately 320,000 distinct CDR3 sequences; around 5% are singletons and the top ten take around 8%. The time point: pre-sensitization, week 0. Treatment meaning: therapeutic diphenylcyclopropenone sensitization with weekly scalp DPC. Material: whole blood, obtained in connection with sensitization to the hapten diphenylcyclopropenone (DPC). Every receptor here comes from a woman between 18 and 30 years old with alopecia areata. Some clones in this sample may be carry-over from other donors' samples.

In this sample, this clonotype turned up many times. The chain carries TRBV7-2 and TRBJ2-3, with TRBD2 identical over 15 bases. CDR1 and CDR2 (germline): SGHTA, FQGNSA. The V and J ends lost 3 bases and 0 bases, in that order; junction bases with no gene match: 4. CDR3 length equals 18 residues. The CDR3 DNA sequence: TGTGCCAGCAGCTTTGGGACTAGCGGGGGGCCGAGCACAGATACGCAGTATTTT. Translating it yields CASSFGTSGGPSTDTQYF.

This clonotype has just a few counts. The CDR3 DNA reads TGTGCCAGCAGCGTAGGAGTCTATGGCTACACCTTC. Protein product: CASSVGVYGYTF. The chain is built from TRBV9 and TRBJ1-2; no definite D call. The V end lost 0 bases, the J end lost 4 bases, and 4 bases lay between the germline ends. The germline V gene has CDR1 SGDLS and CDR2 YYNGEE. This CDR3 comprises 12 residues.

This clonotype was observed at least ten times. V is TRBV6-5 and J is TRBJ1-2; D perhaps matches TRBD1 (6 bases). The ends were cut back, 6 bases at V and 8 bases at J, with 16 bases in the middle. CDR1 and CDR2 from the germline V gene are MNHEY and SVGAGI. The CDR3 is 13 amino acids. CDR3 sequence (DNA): TGTGCCAGCAGCTTTACAGGGATGGAAGGCTACACCTTC. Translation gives CASSFTGMEGYTF.

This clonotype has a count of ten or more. CDR3: CASSSAYTGTEAFF. The CDR3 DNA follows: TGTGCCAGCAGCTCAGCTTATACGGGCACTGAAGCTTTCTTT. This chain connects TRBV11-2 to TRBJ1-1; D ambiguous. This CDR3 contains 14 residues. V was pared by 4 bases and J by 4 bases, with 13 bases between. Germline CDR1 is SGHAT and CDR2 is FQNNGV.

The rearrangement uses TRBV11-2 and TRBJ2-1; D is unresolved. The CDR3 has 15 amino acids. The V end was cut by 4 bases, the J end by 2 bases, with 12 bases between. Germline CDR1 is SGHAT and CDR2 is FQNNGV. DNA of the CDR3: TGTGCCAGCAGCTACAAGGTCGAGCCCTACAATGAGCAGTTCTTC. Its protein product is CASSYKVEPYNEQFF. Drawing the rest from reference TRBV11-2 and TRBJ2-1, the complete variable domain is EAGVAQSPRYKIIEKRQSVAFWCNPISGHATLYWYQQILGQGPKLLIQFQNNGVVDDSQLPKDRFSAERLKGVDSTLKIQPAKLEDSAVYLCASSYKVEPYNEQFFGPGTRLTVL.

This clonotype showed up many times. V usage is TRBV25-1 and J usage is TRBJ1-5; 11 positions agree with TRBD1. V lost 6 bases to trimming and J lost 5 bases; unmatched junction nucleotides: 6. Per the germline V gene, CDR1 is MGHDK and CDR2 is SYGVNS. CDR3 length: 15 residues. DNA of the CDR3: TGTGCCAGCAGCTTAGGGACAGGGGGGGATCAGCCCCAGCATTTT. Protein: CASSLGTGGDQPQHF.

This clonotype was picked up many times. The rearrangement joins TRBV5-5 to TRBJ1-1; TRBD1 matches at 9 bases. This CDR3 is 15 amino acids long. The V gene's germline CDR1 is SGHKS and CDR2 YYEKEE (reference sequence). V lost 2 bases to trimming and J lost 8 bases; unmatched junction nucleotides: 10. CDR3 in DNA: TGTGCCAGCAGCTTTTTCGGGACAGGGAGTTCAGAAGCTTTCTTT. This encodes CASSFFGTGSSEAFF. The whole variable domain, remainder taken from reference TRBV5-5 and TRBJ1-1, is DAGVTQSPTHLIKTRGQQVTLRCSPISGHKSVSWYQQVLGQGPQFIFQYYEKEERGRGNFPDRFSARQFPNYSSELNVNALLLGDSALYLCASSFFGTGSSEAFFGQGTRLTVV.

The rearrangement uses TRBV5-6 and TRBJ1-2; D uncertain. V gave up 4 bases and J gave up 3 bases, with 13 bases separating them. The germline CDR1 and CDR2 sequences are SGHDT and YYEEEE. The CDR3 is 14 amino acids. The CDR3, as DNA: TGTGCCAGCAGCCCCCCTTCCGACCACTATGGCTACACCTTC. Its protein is CASSPPSDHYGYTF.

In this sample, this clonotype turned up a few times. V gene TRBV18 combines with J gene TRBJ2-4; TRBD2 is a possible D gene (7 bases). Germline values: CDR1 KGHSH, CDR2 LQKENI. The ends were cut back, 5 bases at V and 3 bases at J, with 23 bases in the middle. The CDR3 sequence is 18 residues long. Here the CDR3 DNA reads TGTGCCAGCTCATCTCCATCGGGGGGCATGGATCGCAAAAACATTCAGTACTTC. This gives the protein CASSSPSGGMDRKNIQYF.

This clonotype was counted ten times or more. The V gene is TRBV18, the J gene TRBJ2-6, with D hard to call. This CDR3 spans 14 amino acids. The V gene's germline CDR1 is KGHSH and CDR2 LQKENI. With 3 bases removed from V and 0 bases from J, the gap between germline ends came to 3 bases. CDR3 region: CASSPGSGANVLTF. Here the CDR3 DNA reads TGTGCCAGCTCACCCGGCTCTGGGGCCAACGTCCTGACTTTC.